Below, one T cell receptor beta chain is given with its context. Its antigen is not identified. Unique molecular identifiers were in the cDNA, with template-switch universal primer binding. MiXCR, applied by TCRdb to the 5' RACE reads, yields one record per CDR3 protein. The sample contains fewer than 350,000 distinct CDR3 sequences, roughly 8.6% of which appear only once. This specimen comes from a study of identical twins. The V gene's germline CDR1 is SGHVS and CDR2 FNYEAQ. The CDR3 has 15 amino acids. V was shortened by 5 bases and J by 2 bases, with 14 bases between the two germline ends. The study's findings and limits: Twin sharing of out-of-frame TCR alpha was underestimated by models in monozygotic pairs. Sharing of beta out-of-frame sequences by twins showed a weaker excess.

This sample also belongs to another study, concerning yellow fever vaccine responses in identical twins. This second report adds: Twins reportedly showed a vaccine T cell response that seemed partly convergent and partly personalized.

Sequencing input: memory (CD45RO+) T cells sorted from blood. The chain couples TRBV7-6 to TRBJ2-3; the D gene is possibly TRBD2 (6 bases). This receptor was taken from a woman between 18 and 29 years old in good health. CDR3 DNA sequence: TGTGCCAGCAGCCCCAGGTGGGGGGACACAGATACGCAGTATTTT. This encodes CASSPRWGDTDTQYF.